The T cell receptor (beta chain) described here comes from a study of cytomegalovirus exposure and HLA in healthy donors. V was clipped by 8 bases and J by 0 bases, with 16 bases between them. The CDR3 totals 15 residues. Germline V gene data show CDR1 as MDHEN and CDR2 as SYDVKM. Amplification used 60 Vbeta primers and 13 Jbeta primers. Sequencing was performed with immunoSEQ multiplex PCR; in TCRdb, only in-frame clones are kept and a portion is missing. The data show about 150,000 clones, about 84% seen once. This clone was recorded only once. Input material: PBMCs. This receptor was taken from a woman aged 40 to 50 in good health and CMV-seropositive. This rearrangement joins TRBV28 to TRBJ1-2; a weak D match, TRBD1 (5 bases). The CDR3 bases are TGTGCCAGCGCACGGAGGGGACCCGCTAACTATGGCTACACCTTC. Protein sequence: CASARRGPANYGYTF.